The subject of this entry is one T cell receptor beta chain. The repertoire was sequenced with immunoSEQ multiplex PCR; TCRdb's copy has only in-frame clones and lacks some. In the table there are 65,000 to 80,000 clones, 85% to 95% of which are singletons. This sample was included in a study of technical replicates of blood from a handful of donors. Trimming pared 5 bases from V and 6 bases from J, leaving 22 bases between. Germline V gene lookup returns CDR1 SGHNT and CDR2 YENEEA. The CDR3 sequence is 17 residues long. The specimen was T cells isolated from PBMCs. The chain employs TRBV11-3 and TRBJ2-2; D is possibly TRBD2 (6 bases). This TCR was sampled from a human donor in good health. CDR3: CASSPDKGGVRPGELFF. The CDR3 DNA is TGTGCCAGCAGCCCAGATAAGGGAGGTGTGAGGCCCGGGGAGCTGTTTTTT.